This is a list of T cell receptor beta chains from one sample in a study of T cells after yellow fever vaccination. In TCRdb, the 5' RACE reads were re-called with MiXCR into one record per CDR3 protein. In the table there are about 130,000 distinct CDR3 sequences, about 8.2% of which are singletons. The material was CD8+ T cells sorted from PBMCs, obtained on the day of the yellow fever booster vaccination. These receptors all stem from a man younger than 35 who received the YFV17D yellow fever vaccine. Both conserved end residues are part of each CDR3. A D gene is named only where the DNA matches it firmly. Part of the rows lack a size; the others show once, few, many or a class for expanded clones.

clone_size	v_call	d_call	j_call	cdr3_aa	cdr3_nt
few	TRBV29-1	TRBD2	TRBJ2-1	CSPWVAGEAGRNEQFF	TGCAGCCCCTGGGTGGCGGGGGAAGCGGGGCGCAATGAGCAGTTCTTC
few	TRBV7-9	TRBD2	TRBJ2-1	CASSLALAGGHNEQFF	TGTGCCAGCAGCTTAGCCCTAGCGGGGGGGCACAATGAGCAGTTCTTC
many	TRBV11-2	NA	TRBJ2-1	CASSTYSYNEQFF	TGTGCCAGCAGCACGTATTCATACAATGAGCAGTTCTTC
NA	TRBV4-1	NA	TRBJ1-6	CASSLLGGRDSPLHF	TGCGCCAGCAGCCTATTGGGGGGCAGGGATTCACCCCTCCACTTT
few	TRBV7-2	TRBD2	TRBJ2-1	CASSPLGLAGGNEQFF	TGTGCCAGCAGCCCCCTCGGACTAGCGGGGGGGAATGAGCAGTTCTTC
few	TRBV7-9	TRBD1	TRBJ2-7	CASSPTGAHYEQYF	TGTGCCAGCAGCCCGACAGGGGCCCACTACGAGCAGTACTTC
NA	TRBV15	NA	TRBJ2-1	CATSDFGSYNEQFF	TGTGCCACCAGCGACTTTGGCTCCTACAATGAGCAGTTCTTC
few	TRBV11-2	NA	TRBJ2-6	CASSDYSSGANVLTF	TGTGCCAGCAGCGACTACAGCTCTGGGGCCAACGTCCTGACTTTC
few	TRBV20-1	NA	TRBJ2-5	CSVPRQETQYF	TGCAGTGTGCCAAGGCAAGAGACCCAGTACTTC
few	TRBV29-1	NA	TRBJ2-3	CSASLGVVANLDTQYF	TGCAGCGCATCCTTGGGCGTCGTAGCGAATCTTGATACGCAGTATTTT
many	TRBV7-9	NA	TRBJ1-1	CASSPRLGPEAFF	TGTGCCAGCAGCCCCCGATTAGGTCCTGAAGCTTTCTTT
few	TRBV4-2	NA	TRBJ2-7	CASSQRRGGHEQYF	TGTGCCAGCAGCCAACGCAGGGGGGGTCACGAGCAGTACTTC
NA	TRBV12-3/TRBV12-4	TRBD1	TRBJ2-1	CASSPRGREGQFF	TGTGCCAGCAGTCCCAGGGGGCGCGAGGGGCAGTTCTTC
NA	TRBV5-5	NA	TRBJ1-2	CASSLGPGPWDLANYGYTF	TGTGCCAGCAGCTTGGGTCCAGGGCCATGGGATCTAGCTAACTATGGCTACACCTTC
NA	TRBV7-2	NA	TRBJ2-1	CASSLGTPNEQFF	TGTGCCAGCAGCTTGGGGACTCCCAATGAGCAGTTCTTC
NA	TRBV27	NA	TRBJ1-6	CASSPGTVNSPLHF	TGTGCCAGCAGTCCCGGGACTGTCAATTCACCCCTCCACTTT
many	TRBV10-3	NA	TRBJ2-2	CAISETPGLRGTGELFF	TGTGCCATCAGTGAGACACCGGGACTCCGAGGCACCGGGGAGCTGTTTTTT
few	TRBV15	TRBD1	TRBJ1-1	CATSSRDRGLTEAFF	TGTGCCACCAGCAGCCGGGACAGGGGGCTTACTGAAGCTTTCTTT
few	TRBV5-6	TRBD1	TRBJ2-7	CASSFGGQGTYEQYF	TGTGCCAGCAGCTTCGGGGGACAGGGAACCTACGAGCAGTACTTC
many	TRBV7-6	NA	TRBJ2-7	CASSPTGTKLYEQYF	TGTGCCAGCAGCCCGACAGGGACTAAACTATACGAGCAGTACTTC
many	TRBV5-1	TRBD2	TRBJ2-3	CASSFGLAGSADTQYF	TGCGCCAGCAGCTTTGGACTAGCGGGGAGTGCAGATACGCAGTATTTT
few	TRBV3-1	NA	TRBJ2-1	CASSQGPGYNEQFF	TGTGCCAGCAGCCAAGGGCCCGGCTACAATGAGCAGTTCTTC
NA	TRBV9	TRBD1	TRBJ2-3	CASSVQGEASTDTQYF	TGTGCCAGCAGCGTCCAGGGGGAAGCGAGCACAGATACGCAGTATTTT
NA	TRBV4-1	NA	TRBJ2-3	CASSHDRDPRQTQYF	TGCGCCAGCAGCCATGACAGAGACCCCCGGCAGACGCAGTATTTT
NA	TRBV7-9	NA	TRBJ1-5	CASSLATTSNQPRHF	TGTGCCAGCAGCTTAGCAACCACTAGCAATCAGCCCCGGCATTTT
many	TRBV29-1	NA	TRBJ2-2	CSVGAGELFF	TGCAGCGTTGGAGCCGGGGAGCTGTTTTTT
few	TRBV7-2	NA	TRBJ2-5	CASSSPRTKETQYF	TGTGCCAGCAGCTCACCTCGGACTAAAGAGACCCAGTACTTC
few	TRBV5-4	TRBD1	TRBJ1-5	CASSRGGQGAEEPQHF	TGTGCCAGCAGCAGGGGGGGACAGGGGGCCGAAGAGCCCCAGCATTTT
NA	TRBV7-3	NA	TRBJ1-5	CASSLRWGAGHQPQHF	TGTGCCAGCAGCTTAAGGTGGGGTGCGGGTCATCAGCCCCAGCATTTT
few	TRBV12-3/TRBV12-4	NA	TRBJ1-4	CASKGEKLFF	TGTGCCAGCAAGGGGGAAAAACTGTTTTTT
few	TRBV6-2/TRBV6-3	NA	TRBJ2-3	CASSLGLTSPVADTQYF	TGTGCCAGCAGTTTGGGGCTGACTAGTCCAGTTGCAGATACGCAGTATTTT
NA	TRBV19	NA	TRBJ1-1	CASCFGANTEAFF	TGTGCCAGTTGCTTTGGAGCTAACACTGAAGCTTTCTTT
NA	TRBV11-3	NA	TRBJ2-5	CASSSYSEETQYF	TGTGCCAGCAGCTCTTATAGCGAGGAGACCCAGTACTTC
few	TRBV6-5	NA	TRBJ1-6	CASSYYQGANSPLHF	TGTGCCAGCAGTTACTACCAGGGTGCTAATTCACCCCTCCACTTT
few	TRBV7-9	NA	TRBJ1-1	CASSLSGALEAFF	TGTGCCAGCAGCTTATCCGGGGCTCTTGAAGCTTTCTTT
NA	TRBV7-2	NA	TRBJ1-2	CASSLGYGEYSINGYTF	TGTGCCAGCAGCTTAGGGTATGGCGAGTACAGTATAAATGGCTACACCTTC
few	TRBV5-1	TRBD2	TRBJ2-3	CASSLASGGAPDTQYF	TGCGCCAGCAGCTTGGCTAGCGGGGGGGCCCCAGATACGCAGTATTTT
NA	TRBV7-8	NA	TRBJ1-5	CASSLKGTVKNSNQPQHF	TGTGCCAGCAGCTTAAAGGGGACGGTTAAGAATAGCAATCAGCCCCAGCATTTT
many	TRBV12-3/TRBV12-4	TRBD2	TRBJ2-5	CASSSPVTSGQETQYF	TGTGCCAGCAGTTCGCCCGTGACTAGCGGCCAAGAGACCCAGTACTTC
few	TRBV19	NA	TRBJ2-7	CASSIVGSGYEQYF	TGTGCCAGTAGTATAGTGGGTAGCGGCTACGAGCAGTACTTC
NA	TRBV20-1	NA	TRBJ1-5	CSARDWAGQSNQPQHF	TGCAGTGCTAGAGATTGGGCAGGGCAAAGCAATCAGCCCCAGCATTTT
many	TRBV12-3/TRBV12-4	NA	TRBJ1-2	CASSLGGPLGYTF	TGTGCCAGCAGTTTAGGAGGACCCTTGGGCTACACCTTC
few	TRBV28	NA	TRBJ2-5	CASSQTPTSKRTQYF	TGTGCCAGCAGCCAGACGCCGACTTCAAAGAGGACCCAGTACTTC
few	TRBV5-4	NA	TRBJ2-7	CASSLAGHSYEQYF	TGTGCCAGCAGCTTGGCGGGGCACTCCTACGAGCAGTACTTC
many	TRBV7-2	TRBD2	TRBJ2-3	CASSLFVSGDSTDTQYF	TGTGCCAGCAGCTTATTTGTTAGCGGGGATTCCACAGATACGCAGTATTTT